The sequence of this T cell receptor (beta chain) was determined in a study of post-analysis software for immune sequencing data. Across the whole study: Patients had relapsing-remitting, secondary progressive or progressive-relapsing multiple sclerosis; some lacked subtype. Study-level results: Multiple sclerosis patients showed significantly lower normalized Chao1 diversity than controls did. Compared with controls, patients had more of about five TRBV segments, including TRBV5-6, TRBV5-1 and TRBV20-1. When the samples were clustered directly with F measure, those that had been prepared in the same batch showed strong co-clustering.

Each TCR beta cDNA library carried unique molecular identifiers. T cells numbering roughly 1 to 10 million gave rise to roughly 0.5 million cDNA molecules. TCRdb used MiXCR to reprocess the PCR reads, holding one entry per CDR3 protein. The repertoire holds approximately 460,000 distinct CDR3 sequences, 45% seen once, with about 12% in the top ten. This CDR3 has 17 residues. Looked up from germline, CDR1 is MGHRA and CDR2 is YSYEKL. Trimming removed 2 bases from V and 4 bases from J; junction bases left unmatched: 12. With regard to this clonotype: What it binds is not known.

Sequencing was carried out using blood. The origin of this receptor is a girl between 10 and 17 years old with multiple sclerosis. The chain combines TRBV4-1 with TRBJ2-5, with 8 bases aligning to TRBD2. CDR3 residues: CASSQLGELAGGETQYF. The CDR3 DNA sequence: TGCGCCAGCAGCCAACTGGGCGAGCTAGCGGGTGGAGAGACCCAGTACTTC.